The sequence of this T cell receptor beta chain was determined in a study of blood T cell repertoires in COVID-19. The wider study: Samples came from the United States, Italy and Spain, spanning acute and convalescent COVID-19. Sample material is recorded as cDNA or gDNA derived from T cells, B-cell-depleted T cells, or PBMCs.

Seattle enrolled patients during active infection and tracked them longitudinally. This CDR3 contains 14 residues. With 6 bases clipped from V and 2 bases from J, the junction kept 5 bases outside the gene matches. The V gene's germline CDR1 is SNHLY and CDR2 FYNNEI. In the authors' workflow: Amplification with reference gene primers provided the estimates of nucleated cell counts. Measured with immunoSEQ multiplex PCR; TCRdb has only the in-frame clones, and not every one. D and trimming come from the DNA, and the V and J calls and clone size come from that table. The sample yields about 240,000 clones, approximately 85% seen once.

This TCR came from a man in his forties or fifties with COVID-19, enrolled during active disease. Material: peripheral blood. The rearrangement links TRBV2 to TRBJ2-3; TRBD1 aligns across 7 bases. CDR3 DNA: TGTGCCAGCAGCACAGGGGCAGTCACAGATACGCAGTATTTT. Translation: CASSTGAVTDTQYF.